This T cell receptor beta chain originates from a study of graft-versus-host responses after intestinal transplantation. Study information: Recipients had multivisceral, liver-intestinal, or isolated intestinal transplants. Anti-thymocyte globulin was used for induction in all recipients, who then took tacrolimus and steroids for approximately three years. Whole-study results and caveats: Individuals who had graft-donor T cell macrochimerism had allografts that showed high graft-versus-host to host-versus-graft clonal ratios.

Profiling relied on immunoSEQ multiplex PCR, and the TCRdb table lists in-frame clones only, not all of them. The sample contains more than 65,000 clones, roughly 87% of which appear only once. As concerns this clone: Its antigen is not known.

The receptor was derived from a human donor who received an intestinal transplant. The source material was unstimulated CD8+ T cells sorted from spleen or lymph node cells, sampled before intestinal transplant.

The CDR3 DNA sequence: TGTGCCAGCAGCGTTTTAGCGGGGGGGGATGAGCAGTTCTTC. Translation gives CASSVLAGGDEQFF. This chain joins TRBV11-2 and TRBJ2-1; 11 bases agree with TRBD2. The CDR3 covers 14 residues. V lost 5 bases and J lost 8; bases outside the gene matches: 5. The germline V gene encodes CDR1 SGHAT and CDR2 FQNNGV.